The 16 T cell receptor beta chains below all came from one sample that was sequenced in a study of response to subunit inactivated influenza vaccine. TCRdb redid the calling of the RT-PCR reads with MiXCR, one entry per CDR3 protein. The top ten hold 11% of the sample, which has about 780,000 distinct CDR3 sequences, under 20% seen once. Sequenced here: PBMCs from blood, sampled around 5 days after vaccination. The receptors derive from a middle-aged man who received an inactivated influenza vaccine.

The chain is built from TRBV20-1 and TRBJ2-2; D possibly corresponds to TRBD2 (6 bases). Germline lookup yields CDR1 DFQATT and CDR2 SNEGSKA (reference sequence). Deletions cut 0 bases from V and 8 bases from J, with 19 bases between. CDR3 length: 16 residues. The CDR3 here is CSARDPRTGESGELFF. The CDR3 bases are TGCAGTGCTAGAGATCCCCGGACGGGGGAGTCAGGGGAGCTGTTTTTT.

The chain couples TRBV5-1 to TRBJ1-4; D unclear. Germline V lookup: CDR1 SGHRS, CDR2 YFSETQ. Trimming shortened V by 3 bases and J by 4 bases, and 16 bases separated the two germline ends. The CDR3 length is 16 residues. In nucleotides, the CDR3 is TGCGCCAGCAGCTGGACGGGCCGCATCGTTAATGAAAAACTGTTTTTT. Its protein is CASSWTGRIVNEKLFF.

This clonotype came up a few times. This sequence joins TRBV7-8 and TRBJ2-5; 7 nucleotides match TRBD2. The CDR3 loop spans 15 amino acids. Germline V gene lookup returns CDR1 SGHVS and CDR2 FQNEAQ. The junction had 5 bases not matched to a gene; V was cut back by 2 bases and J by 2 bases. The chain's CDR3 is CASSLRGLVQETQYF. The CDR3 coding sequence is TGTGCCAGCAGCTTACGAGGACTAGTTCAAGAGACCCAGTACTTC.

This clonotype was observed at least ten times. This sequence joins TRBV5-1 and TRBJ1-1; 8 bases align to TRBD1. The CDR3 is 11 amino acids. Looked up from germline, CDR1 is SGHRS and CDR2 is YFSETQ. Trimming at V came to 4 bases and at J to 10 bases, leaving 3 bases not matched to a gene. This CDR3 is CASSTGTGAFF. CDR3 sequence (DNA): TGCGCCAGCAGCACCGGGACAGGAGCTTTCTTT.

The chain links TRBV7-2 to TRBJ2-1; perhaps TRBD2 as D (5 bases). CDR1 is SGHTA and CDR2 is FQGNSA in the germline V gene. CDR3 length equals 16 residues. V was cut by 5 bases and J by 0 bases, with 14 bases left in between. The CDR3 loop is CASSPGERNSYNEQFF. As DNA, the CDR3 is TGTGCCAGCAGCCCCGGGGAGCGAAACTCCTACAATGAGCAGTTCTTC.

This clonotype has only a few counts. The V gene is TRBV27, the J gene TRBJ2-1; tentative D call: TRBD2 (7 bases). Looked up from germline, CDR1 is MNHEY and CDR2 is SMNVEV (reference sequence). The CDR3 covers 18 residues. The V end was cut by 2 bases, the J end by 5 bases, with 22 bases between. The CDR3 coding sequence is TGTGCCAGCAGTTTAGGGGGGGGGGCTGGCCCTGGGCACAATGAGCAGTTCTTC. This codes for CASSLGGGAGPGHNEQFF.

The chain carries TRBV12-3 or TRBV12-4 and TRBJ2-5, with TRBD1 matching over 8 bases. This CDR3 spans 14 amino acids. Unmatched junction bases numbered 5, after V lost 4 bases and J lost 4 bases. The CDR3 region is CASSWTGTGETQYF. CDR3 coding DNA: TGTGCCAGCAGTTGGACAGGGACAGGAGAGACCCAGTACTTC.

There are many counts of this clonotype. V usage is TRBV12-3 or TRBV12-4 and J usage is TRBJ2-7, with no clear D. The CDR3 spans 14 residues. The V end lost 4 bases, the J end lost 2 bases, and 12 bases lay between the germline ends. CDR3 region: CASSSDPRTYEQYF. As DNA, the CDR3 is TGTGCCAGCAGTTCGGACCCGCGGACCTACGAGCAGTACTTC.

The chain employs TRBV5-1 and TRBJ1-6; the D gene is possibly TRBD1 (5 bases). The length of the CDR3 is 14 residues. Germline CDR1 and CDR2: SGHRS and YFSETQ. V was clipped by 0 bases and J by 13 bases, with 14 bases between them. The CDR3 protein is CASSLGDSGLPLHF. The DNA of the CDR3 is TGCGCCAGCAGCTTGGGTGACAGCGGTTTGCCCCTCCACTTT.

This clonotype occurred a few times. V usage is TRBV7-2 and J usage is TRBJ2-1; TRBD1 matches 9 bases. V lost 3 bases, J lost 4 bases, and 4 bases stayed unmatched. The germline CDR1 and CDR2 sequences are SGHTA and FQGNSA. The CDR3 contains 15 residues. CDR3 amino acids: CASSLGTGKYNEQFF. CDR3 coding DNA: TGTGCCAGCAGCTTGGGGACAGGGAAATACAATGAGCAGTTCTTC.

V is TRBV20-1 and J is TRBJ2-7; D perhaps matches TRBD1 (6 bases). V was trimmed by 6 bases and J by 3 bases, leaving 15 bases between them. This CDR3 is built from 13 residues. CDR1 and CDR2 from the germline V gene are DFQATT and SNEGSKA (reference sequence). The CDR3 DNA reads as TGCAGTGCCACGCTGGGGACACACTACGAGCAGTACTTC. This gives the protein CSATLGTHYEQYF.

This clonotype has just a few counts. The CDR3 DNA reads TGTGCCAGCAGTGACGAGACAGGGGTGACCGGGGAGCTGTTTTTT. Amino acid sequence: CASSDETGVTGELFF. The gene calls are TRBV6-1 and TRBJ2-2, with TRBD1 matching over 8 bases. The V segment lost 3 bases and the J segment 5 bases; nucleotides outside the gene matches: 5. The CDR3 sequence is 15 residues long. In germline, CDR1 is MNHNS, CDR2 SASEGT.

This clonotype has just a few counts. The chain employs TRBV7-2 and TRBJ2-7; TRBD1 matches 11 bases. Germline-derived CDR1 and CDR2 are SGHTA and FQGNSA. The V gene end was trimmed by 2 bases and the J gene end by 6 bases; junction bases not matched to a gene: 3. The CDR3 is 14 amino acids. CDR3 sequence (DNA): TGTGCCAGCAGCTTAACGGGACAGGGGGTCGAGCAGTACTTC. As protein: CASSLTGQGVEQYF.

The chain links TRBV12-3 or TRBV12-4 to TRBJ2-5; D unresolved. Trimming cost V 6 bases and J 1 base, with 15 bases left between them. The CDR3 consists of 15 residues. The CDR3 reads CASSPSAQVQETQYF. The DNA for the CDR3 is TGTGCCAGCAGCCCCTCCGCTCAGGTCCAAGAGACCCAGTACTTC.

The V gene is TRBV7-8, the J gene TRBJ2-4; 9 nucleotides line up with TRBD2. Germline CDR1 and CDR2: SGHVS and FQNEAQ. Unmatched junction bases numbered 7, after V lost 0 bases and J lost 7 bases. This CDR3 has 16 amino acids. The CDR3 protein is CASSLAPGTSTNIQYF. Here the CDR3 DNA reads TGTGCCAGCAGCTTAGCCCCGGGGACTAGCACTAACATTCAGTACTTC.

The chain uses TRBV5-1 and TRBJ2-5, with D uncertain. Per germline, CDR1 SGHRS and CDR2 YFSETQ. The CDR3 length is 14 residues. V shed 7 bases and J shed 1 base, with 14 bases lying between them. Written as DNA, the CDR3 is TGCGCCAGCGGATATTCGTCCCTCCAAGAGACCCAGTACTTC. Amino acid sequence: CASGYSSLQETQYF.